This T cell receptor (beta chain) stems from a study of blood T cell repertoires in COVID-19 (dated by TCRdb to 2020 to 2022). Regarding the complete study: Collaborator samples came from the United States, Italy and Spain and covered acute and convalescent phases of COVID-19. The material from the prospective study consisted of cDNA or gDNA derived from T cells, B-cell-depleted T cells, or PBMCs. Deeply sampled blood TCRbeta repertoires from subjects exposed to, actively infected with, or recovered from COVID-19 were included in the dataset. The repertoires were released in a freely available public database meant as a resource for research on the immune response to SARS-CoV-2. The samples were drawn from the first 160 participants of the ongoing ImmuneRACE study and from 1,200 or so subjects provided by 6 global collaborators. Nearly every sample came with metadata listing a de-identified subject ID, COVID-19 status, age in years and sex. Where available, HLA class I and class II types were taken from metadata supplied by the sample provider and were not determined by assay-based typing. Results the study describes overall, beyond this receptor: Clinical and demographic metadata were provided uncurated, with the amount varying by source and participant.

The immunoSEQ Assay, a bias-controlled multiplex PCR, was used to amplify TCRbeta CDR3 regions from genomic DNA. Turning to the authors' computational methods: The number of nucleated cells in each sample was estimated from the amplification of reference gene primers within the assay. To quantify the absolute abundance of each unique TCRbeta CDR3 rearrangement, sequence reads were collapsed and filtered. For each sample, productive Simpson clonality was calculated as the square root of Simpson's diversity index across productive rearrangements. The table comes from immuneACCESS by way of TCRdb, which keeps in-frame sequences with V and J called. Part of the clones is missing from these tables; in studies checked, under half for an unresolved V gene and the rest for unknown reasons. D and trimming were read from the DNA, whereas the V and J calls and clone size are those reported in that table. The table for this sample lists approximately 300,000 clones; approximately 83% of them were counted only once. Of the sample, more than 3.5% is held by the ten largest clones.

The germline V gene (reference sequence) yields SGHKS for CDR1 and YYEKEE for CDR2. The V end loses 4 bases and the J end loses 8 bases, and a stretch of 18 bases separates them. Spanning cysteine to phenylalanine, the CDR3 consists of 15 amino acids. Solely the CDR3 DNA is kept, with 45 bases framed from the first base. As for this clone: Its antigen is unknown. The input lacks base qualities; no much larger clone sits a single base away.

In the prospective study, participants were about 18 to 95 years old, resided in 24 geographic areas of the United States, and were enrolled through a virtual design. Cohort assignment in the prospective study relied on participant-reported clinical history from a screening survey and a study questionnaire. Recovered participants in ImmuneRACE Cohort 3 were defined as having two consecutive negative NP/OP PCR tests, clearance from a healthcare professional, or resolution of symptoms. In the prospective study, mobile phlebotomists collected whole blood, serum and a nasopharyngeal or oropharyngeal swab from each participant. Participants in the prospective study had the option to provide additional blood draws and questionnaires over an approximately 2-month period. Prospective study blood samples were shipped either frozen or at room temperature before DNA extraction.

The source material was PBMCs or T cells enriched from blood (not recorded which). This sequence originates from a young woman who had recovered from COVID-19. The rearranged segments are TRBV5-5 and TRBJ1-4; a weak D assignment points to TRBD1 (6 bases agree). The DNA is TGTGCCAGCAGCCACGACAGGAGGTCGGTCGAAAAACTGTTTTTT. This gives the protein CASSHDRRSVEKLFF. The variable domain in full, with residues beyond the CDR3 obtained from the reference TRBV5-5 and TRBJ1-4 genes, is DAGVTQSPTHLIKTRGQQVTLRCSPISGHKSVSWYQQVLGQGPQFIFQYYEKEERGRGNFPDRFSARQFPNYSSELNVNALLLGDSALYLCASSHDRRSVEKLFFGSGTQLSVL.